Shown below are 29 T cell receptor beta chains from a single sample sequenced in a study of beta chain features in type 1 diabetes. All of the isolated RNA was reverse transcribed, so expressed TCRB transcripts were sequenced. Measured with immunoSEQ multiplex PCR; TCRdb has only the in-frame clones, and not every one. The sample consists of roughly 300,000 clones, about 14% of them appearing once. The sequenced sample was central memory CD4+ T cells from blood. Source of these receptors: a man under 40 in good health.

As regards this clone: This clone may be a read error of a much larger clone one base away. CDR3 amino acids: CGTGGTGANVLTF. CDR3 DNA: TGTGGGACAGGGGGGACGGGGGCCAACGTCCTGACTTTC. The chain carries TRBV2 and TRBJ2-6; TRBD1 matches at 10 bases. CDR1 is SNHLY, CDR2 FYNNEI, per germline. This CDR3 has 13 residues.

There are a few counts of this clone. The chain has TRBV2 and TRBJ2-1, with TRBD2 matching over 7 bases. The germline CDR1 and CDR2 sequences are SNHLY and FYNNEI. V lost 5 bases, J lost 9 bases, and 25 bases stayed unmatched. The CDR3 is made up of 19 amino acids. The CDR3 DNA reads TGTGCCAGCAGTCCTAGGGCCAACTACGGGAGGCCCGGGCAGACTGAGCAGTTCTTC. Translation gives CASSPRANYGRPGQTEQFF.

The rearrangement uses TRBV7-7 and TRBJ2-2, with 9 bases that match TRBD1. In germline, CDR1 is SSHAT, CDR2 FNYEAQ (reference sequence). CDR3 length equals 15 residues. V lost 5 bases, J lost 2 bases, and 3 bases stayed unmatched. The CDR3, as DNA: TGTGCCAGCAGCGCGGGACAGGGTAACACCGGGGAGCTGTTTTTT. Protein product: CASSAGQGNTGELFF.

The rearrangement joins TRBV7-8 to TRBJ2-3; D remains unclear. CDR1 and CDR2 (germline): SGHVS, FQNEAQ. Trimming took 2 bases from V and 0 from J, leaving 21 bases between them. The CDR3 extends over 19 amino acids. The CDR3 reads CASSLFDWVRPSSTDTQYF. The CDR3 DNA reads TGTGCCAGCAGCTTATTCGATTGGGTCCGACCTTCTAGCACAGATACGCAGTATTTT.

A single count supports this clone. At one end the junction does not follow the germline gene, possibly because of a read error. This chain connects TRBV7-2 to TRBJ2-3; tentative D call: TRBD2 (5 bases). Looked up from germline, CDR1 is SGHTA and CDR2 is FQGNSA. CDR3 size: 14 residues. As DNA, the CDR3 is TGTGCCAACAGCTTAGACGGGGGCACAGATACGCAGTATTTT. It is translated as CANSLDGGTDTQYF.

This chain joins TRBV2 and TRBJ1-2; D is uncertain. CDR1 SNHLY and CDR2 FYNNEI come from the germline V gene. The V gene lost 7 bases and the J gene lost 6 bases, with 12 bases spanning the gap. This CDR3 comprises 12 residues. The CDR3 spells CASTPWQDGYTF. DNA of the CDR3: TGTGCCAGCACCCCCTGGCAAGATGGCTACACCTTC.

This clone appeared a single time. V and J are TRBV10-2 and TRBJ2-2; 8 bases line up with TRBD2. The germline V gene has CDR1 WSHSY and CDR2 SAAADI. After removal of 7 bases from V and 1 base from J, the junction contained 2 bases not matched to a gene. This CDR3 is built from 14 residues. CDR3 sequence (DNA): TGCGCCAGCAAGGGACTAGGGAACACCGGGGAGCTGTTTTTT. As protein: CASKGLGNTGELFF.

This clone was observed a handful of times. The chain joins TRBV27 to TRBJ2-3, with D possibly TRBD2 on 6 matching bases. Germline CDR1 reads MNHEY; CDR2 reads SMNVEV (reference sequence). V was clipped by 2 bases and J by 0 bases, with 12 bases between them. CDR3 size: 16 residues. The CDR3 sequence is CASSLGPGVSTDTQYF. DNA for the CDR3: TGTGCCAGCAGTTTAGGTCCGGGGGTAAGCACAGATACGCAGTATTTT.

The sample holds many counts of this clone. The rearrangement links TRBV10-3 to TRBJ2-1, with no clear D. Trimming pared 2 bases from V and 9 bases from J, leaving 8 bases between. The CDR3 spans 12 residues. Germline CDR1 is ENHRY and CDR2 is SYGVKD. CDR3 in amino acids: CAISETTGEQFF. Written as DNA, the CDR3 is TGTGCCATCAGTGAGACAACTGGTGAGCAGTTCTTC.

This clone was seen more than once but under ten times. The chain uses TRBV7-2 and TRBJ2-7; D is possibly TRBD1 (5 bases). Germline lookup yields CDR1 SGHTA and CDR2 FQGNSA. V dropped 5 bases and J dropped 0 bases, with 8 bases sitting between them. This CDR3 spans 13 amino acids. DNA of the CDR3: TGTGCCAGCAGCCCAGGGCGCTCCTACGAGCAGTACTTC. This encodes CASSPGRSYEQYF. Complete variable domain (other parts from reference TRBV7-2 and TRBJ2-7): GAGVSQSPSNKVTEKGKDVELRCDPISGHTALYWYRQSLGQGLEFLIYFQGNSAPDKSGLPSDRFSAERTGGSVSTLTIQRTQQEDSAVYLCASSPGRSYEQYFGPGTRLTVT.

This clone was observed a handful of times. The chain carries TRBV7-9 and TRBJ2-5; weak D call: TRBD1 (5 bases). Germline V CDR1 and CDR2: SEHNR, FQNEAQ (reference sequence). V lost 5 bases, J lost 11 bases, and 24 bases lay in between. The CDR3 has 15 residues. The CDR3 loop reads CASSRSGPLVGEQYF. The CDR3 DNA reads TGTGCCAGCAGCCGATCAGGGCCCCTCGTTGGTGAGCAGTACTTC. Based on the CDR3 plus reference TRBV7-9 and TRBJ2-5, the full variable domain is DTGVSQNPRHKITKRGQNVTFRCDPISEHNRLYWYRQTLGQGPEFLTYFQNEAQLEKSRLLSDRFSAERPKGSFSTLEIQRTEQGDSAMYLCASSRSGPLVGEQYFGPGTRLLVL.

The rearrangement links TRBV29-1 to TRBJ1-2; 7 positions agree with TRBD1. Germline V CDR1 and CDR2: SQVTM, ANQGSEA. This CDR3 is built from 12 residues. V lost 5 bases to trimming and J lost 7 bases; unmatched junction nucleotides: 7. In DNA form, the CDR3 reads TGCAGCGTTACCCTGACAGGGATTGGCTACACCTTC. This sequence encodes CSVTLTGIGYTF.

This chain uses TRBV5-1 with TRBJ1-2, with D perhaps TRBD1 (6 bases). The CDR3 has 17 amino acids. Between the trimmed V and J ends, which lost 0 bases and 2 bases, there was a span of 17 bases. Germline V gives CDR1 SGHRS, CDR2 YFSETQ. CDR3 nucleotides: TGCGCCAGCAGCTTGGAGGTTCGGGGAAGGGGGAACTATGGCTACACCTTC. It specifies CASSLEVRGRGNYGYTF.

This clone was recorded at least ten times. The genes are TRBV29-1 and TRBJ1-3; unclear D gene. Per the germline V gene, CDR1 is SQVTM and CDR2 is ANQGSEA. The CDR3 contains 14 residues. Trimming shortened V by 0 bases and J by 1 base, and 7 bases separated the two germline ends. For the CDR3, the DNA is TGCAGCGTTGAAGATCCTAAATCTGGAAACACCATATATTTT. As protein: CSVEDPKSGNTIYF.

In this sample, this clone turned up many times. The chain links TRBV5-4 to TRBJ1-4, with D unresolved. V shed 5 bases and J shed 3 bases, with 11 bases lying between them. The CDR3 consists of 14 residues. Germline V lookup: CDR1 SGHNT, CDR2 YYREEE (reference sequence). CDR3 DNA: TGTGCCAGCAGAACCGACGGCCCTAATGAAAAACTGTTTTTT. Its protein product is CASRTDGPNEKLFF.

This clone was picked up a small number of times. The J gene is TRBJ2-5, the V gene TRBV5-1, with 9 bases aligning to TRBD1. Trimming at V came to 5 bases and at J to 5 bases, leaving 10 bases not matched to a gene. The CDR3 is made up of 15 amino acids. From germline, CDR1 is SGHRS and CDR2 YFSETQ. CDR3 residues: CASRRGQGTGETQYF. The CDR3 bases are TGCGCCAGCAGACGGGGACAGGGCACCGGGGAGACCCAGTACTTC.

The V and J genes are TRBV5-4 and TRBJ1-5; 11 bases match TRBD1. The germline CDR1 and CDR2 sequences are SGHNT and YYREEE (reference sequence). The CDR3 is 14 residues long. After removal of 6 bases from V and 6 bases from J, the junction contained 5 bases not matched to a gene. The CDR3 here is CASTGTGGSQPQHF. In DNA, the CDR3 is TGTGCCAGCACTGGGACAGGGGGTTCTCAGCCCCAGCATTTT. The whole variable domain, filled in from reference TRBV5-4 and TRBJ1-5, reads ETGVTQSPTHLIKTRGQQVTLRCSSQSGHNTVSWYQQALGQGPQFIFQYYREEENGRGNFPPRFSGLQFPNYSSELNVNALELDDSALYLCASTGTGGSQPQHFGDGTRLSIL.

This clone came up a few times. The V gene is TRBV5-1, the J gene TRBJ2-7; 9 bases match TRBD1. Trimming removed 4 bases from V and 2 bases from J; junction bases left unmatched: 4. CDR3 length: 14 amino acids. From germline, CDR1 is SGHRS and CDR2 YFSETQ. This chain's CDR3 is CASSGGTGPYEQYF. The CDR3 region has the DNA TGCGCCAGCAGCGGGGGGACAGGGCCCTACGAGCAGTACTTC.

Written as DNA, the CDR3 is TGCAGCGTTGAACTTATCACAGGGTCCTATGGCTACACCTTC. Protein sequence: CSVELITGSYGYTF. The J gene is TRBJ1-2, the V gene TRBV29-1, with a tentative D call TRBD1 (6 bases). The length of the CDR3 is 14 residues. Germline loops: CDR1 SQVTM, CDR2 ANQGSEA. V was clipped by 2 bases and J by 4 bases, with 14 bases between them.

Details on this clone: This CDR3 is also generated by other DNA sequences in the sample. This sequence joins TRBV5-1 and TRBJ2-7, with D tentatively TRBD1 (5 bases). Germline V lookup: CDR1 SGHRS, CDR2 YFSETQ. V lost 0 bases, J lost 1 base, and 8 bases lay in between. This CDR3 has 14 amino acids. The CDR3 DNA sequence: TGCGCCAGCAGCTTGGTTGCAGGGTCCTACGAGCAGTACTTC. As protein: CASSLVAGSYEQYF.

The V gene is TRBV10-3, the J gene TRBJ1-1, with a weak D call TRBD1 (5 bases). The CDR3 has 17 amino acids. Germline V gives CDR1 ENHRY, CDR2 SYGVKD. The germline V and J ends were trimmed by 0 bases and 0 bases, with 14 bases remaining between them. In DNA form, the CDR3 reads TGTGCCATCAGTGAGTCCAAGAGGGGCCCAGTGAACACTGAAGCTTTCTTT. Translating gives CAISESKRGPVNTEAFF.

This clone was counted ten times or more. The chain couples TRBV7-9 to TRBJ1-2, with a tentative D call TRBD1 (5 bases). Trimming removed 7 bases at V and 3 bases at J, with 15 bases between. Germline lookup yields CDR1 SEHNR and CDR2 FQNEAQ (reference sequence). CDR3 length: 14 amino acids. The CDR3 region is CASIETENYYGYTF. The DNA for the CDR3 is TGTGCCAGCATCGAGACAGAAAACTACTATGGCTACACCTTC.

The table lists this clone with a few counts. This chain joins TRBV6-1 and TRBJ2-3, with D possibly being TRBD1 (6 bases). The V gene lost 3 bases and the J gene lost 2 bases, with 12 bases spanning the gap. The CDR3 spans 15 residues. Germline CDR1 and CDR2: MNHNS and SASEGT. This chain's CDR3 is CASSEGHLSTDTQYF. The CDR3 nucleotides are TGTGCCAGCAGTGAGGGACACCTCTCCACAGATACGCAGTATTTT.

This clone was picked up a small number of times. J is TRBJ1-2 and V is TRBV5-1; unclear D gene. This CDR3 spans 14 amino acids. Trimming removed 0 bases from V and 7 bases from J, with 13 bases in between. The germline gives CDR1 SGHRS, CDR2 YFSETQ. The CDR3 loop reads CASSLESAIIGYTF. CDR3 in DNA: TGCGCCAGCAGCTTGGAATCTGCTATTATTGGCTACACCTTC.

Ten or more counts support this clone. One end of the junction does not line up with germline, which may come from a read error. The identical CDR3 is also encoded by other nucleotide sequences in the sample. This rearrangement joins TRBV7-9 to TRBJ1-3, with D unclear. From germline, CDR1 is SEHNR and CDR2 FQNEAQ (reference sequence). The CDR3 is made up of 13 amino acids. The CDR3 spells CASSHTSGNTIYF. The CDR3 DNA sequence: TGCGCCAGCAGCCACACCTCTGGAAACACCATATATTTT.

The V call is TRBV4-2, the J call TRBJ2-1; 8 bases line up with TRBD1. The CDR3 is 15 amino acids. The germline gives CDR1 LGHNA, CDR2 YNFKEQ. Trimming took 0 bases from V and 6 from J; bases not matched to a gene: 4. The CDR3 loop reads CASSQDQGASNEQFF. The CDR3 DNA follows: TGTGCCAGCAGCCAAGATCAGGGGGCGAGCAATGAGCAGTTCTTC.

The J gene is TRBJ2-3, the V gene TRBV20-1; no definite D call. The V gene lost 2 bases and the J gene lost 2 bases, with 2 bases spanning the gap. The CDR3 is made up of 11 amino acids. Germline values: CDR1 DFQATT, CDR2 SNEGSKA (reference sequence). The CDR3 DNA reads TGCAGTGCTAGAATCACAGATACGCAGTATTTT. Protein: CSARITDTQYF.

The CDR3 loop is CASSFGFEGETQYF. CDR3 sequence (DNA): TGTGCCAGCAGCTTTGGGTTCGAGGGAGAGACCCAGTACTTC. The gene calls are TRBV7-9 and TRBJ2-5; tentative D call: TRBD2 (5 bases). Trimming took off 3 bases at V and 4 bases at J, with 12 bases between the two ends. The germline gives CDR1 SEHNR, CDR2 FQNEAQ (reference sequence). This CDR3 region has 14 residues.

This clone was seen at least ten times. This rearrangement joins TRBV7-2 to TRBJ2-1; the match to TRBD2 covers 9 bases. CDR3 length equals 15 residues. V lost 5 bases to trimming and J lost 9 bases; unmatched junction nucleotides: 11. Germline V lookup: CDR1 SGHTA, CDR2 FQGNSA. The CDR3 bases are TGTGCCAGCAGCCCCCCCGGGACTAGCAGCGGTGAGCAGTTCTTC. Amino acid sequence: CASSPPGTSSGEQFF.